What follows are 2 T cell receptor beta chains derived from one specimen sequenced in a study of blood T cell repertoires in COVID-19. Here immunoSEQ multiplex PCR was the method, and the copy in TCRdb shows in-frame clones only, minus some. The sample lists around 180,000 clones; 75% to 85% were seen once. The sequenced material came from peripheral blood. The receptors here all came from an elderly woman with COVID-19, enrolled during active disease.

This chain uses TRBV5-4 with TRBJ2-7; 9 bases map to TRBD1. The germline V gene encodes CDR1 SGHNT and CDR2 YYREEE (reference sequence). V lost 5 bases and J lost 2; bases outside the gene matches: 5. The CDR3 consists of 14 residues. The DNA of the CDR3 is TGTGCCAGCAGAGCGACAGGGGGAGCCTACGAGCAGTACTTC. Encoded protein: CASRATGGAYEQYF.

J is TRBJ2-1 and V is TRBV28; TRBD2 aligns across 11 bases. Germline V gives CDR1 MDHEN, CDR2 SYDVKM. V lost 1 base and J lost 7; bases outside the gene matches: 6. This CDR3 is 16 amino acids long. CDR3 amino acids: CASSLLTSGIDNEQFF. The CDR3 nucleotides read TGTGCCAGCAGTTTATTGACTAGCGGGATTGATAATGAGCAGTTCTTC.